Each of the 32 T cell receptor beta chains below was sequenced from the same sample in a study of blood T cell repertoires in COVID-19. Profiling relied on immunoSEQ multiplex PCR, and the TCRdb table lists in-frame clones only, not all of them. The profile shows more than 200,000 clones, approximately 87% of them singletons. Sequencing was carried out using peripheral blood. The receptors come from a woman aged 45-59 years with acute or convalescent COVID-19.

The J gene is TRBJ1-3, the V gene TRBV29-1, with a tentative D call TRBD1 (5 bases). V lost 2 bases to trimming and J lost 4 bases, with 6 bases between them. There are 12 residues in the CDR3. The V gene's germline CDR1 is SQVTM and CDR2 ANQGSEA. In DNA form, the CDR3 reads TGCAGCGTTGAATCAGGGGGAAACACCATATATTTT. Residues: CSVESGGNTIYF.

The DNA for the CDR3 is TGTGCCAGCAGCTTACAGACTAGCGGGGGGATTGCCTACGAGCAGTACTTC. It encodes CASSLQTSGGIAYEQYF. The V gene is TRBV7-2, the J gene TRBJ2-7, with 13 nucleotides matching TRBD2. The germline gives CDR1 SGHTA, CDR2 FQGNSA. Trimming cost V 2 bases and J 2 bases; bases outside gene matches: 6. The CDR3 length is 17 residues.

The gene calls are TRBV4-2 and TRBJ2-2, with TRBD2 matching 9 bases. The CDR3 sequence is 16 residues long. CDR1 is LGHNA and CDR2 is YNFKEQ in the germline V gene. Trimming removed 0 bases from V and 8 bases from J; junction bases left unmatched: 7. CDR3 region: CASSQDMRGGYGELFF. CDR3 coding DNA: TGTGCCAGCAGCCAAGATATGCGGGGGGGGTATGGGGAGCTGTTTTTT.

This chain joins TRBV3-1 (or the pseudogene TRBV3-2) and TRBJ1-6, with 7 bases that match TRBD1. This CDR3 has 13 residues. V shed 3 bases and J 13 bases; nucleotides not matched to a gene: 6. Looked up from germline, CDR1 is LGHDT and CDR2 is YNNKEL (reference sequence). The CDR3: CASSQTGKAPLHF. The CDR3 region has the DNA TGTGCCAGCAGCCAGACAGGGAAGGCGCCCCTCCACTTT.

A note on this clone: The germline gene is not matched at one end of the junction; a read error may be the cause. V and J are TRBV30 and TRBJ2-1; 9 positions match TRBD2. This CDR3 comprises 15 residues. Germline V lookup: CDR1 GTSNPN, CDR2 SVGIG (reference sequence). The CDR3 DNA follows: TGTGCCTGGGGTGTCGGGCGGGAGGGCCGCGGTGAGCAGTTCTTC. Its protein product is CAWGVGREGRGEQFF.

This clone was seen a single time. The chain has TRBV3-1 (or the pseudogene TRBV3-2) and TRBJ2-3, with 7 positions matching TRBD2. CDR1 is LGHDT, CDR2 YNNKEL, per germline (reference sequence). The V and J ends lost 2 bases and 5 bases, in that order; junction bases with no gene match: 10. This CDR3 region has 16 residues. CDR3 loop: CASSQLGRTSGDTQYF. As DNA, the CDR3 is TGTGCCAGCAGCCAACTCGGGCGGACTAGTGGAGATACGCAGTATTTT.

The chain uses TRBV7-2 and TRBJ1-5; D not certain. Germline CDR1 reads SGHTA; CDR2 reads FQGNSA. The CDR3 length is 13 residues. Trimming removed 5 bases at V and 9 bases at J, with 14 bases between. In DNA, the CDR3 is TGTGCCAGCAGCGCTGATCCTATCATGCCCCAGCATTTT. It is translated as CASSADPIMPQHF.

This rearrangement joins TRBV9 to TRBJ2-3; the match to TRBD2 covers 9 bases. J lost 4 bases, V lost 3 bases, and 6 bases had no gene match. Germline V gene data show CDR1 as SGDLS and CDR2 as YYNGEE. CDR3 length: 15 amino acids. The CDR3, as DNA: TGTGCCAGCAGCGCCAGCGGGGGGAGCCCAGATACGCAGTATTTT. It specifies CASSASGGSPDTQYF.

The chain links TRBV11-2 to TRBJ1-4; the D gene is possibly TRBD1 (5 bases). Trimming left V 5 bases short and J 6 bases short, with 19 bases between. The CDR3 consists of 16 residues. Germline V gene lookup returns CDR1 SGHAT and CDR2 FQNNGV. CDR3 amino acids: CASSRTPGTEYEKLFF. The CDR3 nucleotides read TGTGCCAGCAGCCGCACCCCCGGGACTGAGTATGAAAAACTGTTTTTT. Full variable domain (rest looked up from reference TRBV11-2 and TRBJ1-4): EAGVAQSPRYKIIEKRQSVAFWCNPISGHATLYWYQQILGQGPKLLIQFQNNGVVDDSQLPKDRFSAERLKGVDSTLKIQPAKLEDSAVYLCASSRTPGTEYEKLFFGSGTQLSVL.

The chain employs TRBV27 and TRBJ2-5; 7 nucleotides agree with TRBD2. With V trimmed by 3 bases and J by 4 bases, 5 bases remained unmatched. The CDR3 sequence is 14 residues long. Looked up from germline, CDR1 is MNHEY and CDR2 is SMNVEV (reference sequence). The CDR3 is CASSFWGGGETQYF. The CDR3, as DNA: TGTGCCAGCAGTTTCTGGGGCGGGGGAGAGACCCAGTACTTC.

V usage is TRBV7-9 and J usage is TRBJ1-6; no definite D call. CDR3 length: 14 residues. Germline V gene data show CDR1 as SEHNR and CDR2 as FQNEAQ (reference sequence). The V end was cut by 1 base, the J end by 14 bases, with 15 bases between. The CDR3 coding sequence is TGTGCCAGCAGCTTAGAGCGGTCGATTGGGTCCCTCCACTTT. Protein product: CASSLERSIGSLHF.

This chain connects TRBV19 to TRBJ2-5; perhaps TRBD2 as D (6 bases). Trimming pared 6 bases from V and 2 bases from J, leaving 13 bases between. The germline CDR1 and CDR2 sequences are LNHDA and SQIVND (reference sequence). This CDR3 contains 14 residues. CDR3 in DNA: TGTGCCAGTAGAGACTCGGGAGTGCAAGAGACCCAGTACTTC. Its protein is CASRDSGVQETQYF. Complete variable domain (other parts from reference TRBV19 and TRBJ2-5): DGGITQSPKYLFRKEGQNVTLSCEQNLNHDAMYWYRQDPGQGLRLIYYSQIVNDFQKGDIAEGYSVSREKKESFPLTVTSAQKNPTAFYLCASRDSGVQETQYFGPGTRLLVL.

This rearrangement joins TRBV2 to TRBJ2-7, with 14 bases aligning to TRBD2. The germline gives CDR1 SNHLY, CDR2 FYNNEI. The trim removed 6 bases at V and 6 bases at J, leaving 7 bases unmatched. The CDR3 has 15 amino acids. The CDR3 here is CASRVPGLAGVEQYF. The CDR3 DNA follows: TGTGCCAGCAGGGTACCGGGACTAGCGGGAGTCGAGCAGTACTTC.

The V and J genes are TRBV5-8 and TRBJ2-2; 8 bases align to TRBD1. V shed 2 bases, J shed 4 bases, and the junction held 1 base outside the gene matches. The V gene's germline CDR1 is SGHTS and CDR2 YDEGEE. There are 14 residues in the CDR3. The CDR3 here is CASSFGQGTGELFF. The CDR3 DNA is TGTGCCAGCAGCTTTGGACAGGGCACCGGGGAGCTGTTTTTT.

The chain links TRBV30 to TRBJ2-1, with 10 bases that match TRBD1. Germline assignment: CDR1 GTSNPN and CDR2 SVGIG (reference sequence). CDR3 size: 15 residues. J gave up 4 bases and V 0 bases, and 3 bases lay outside the gene matches. CDR3 protein: CAWSVRGQGYNEQFF. The CDR3 nucleotides read TGTGCCTGGAGTGTACGGGGACAGGGGTACAATGAGCAGTTCTTC. Looking up the rest from reference TRBV30 and TRBJ2-1 gives the full variable domain: SQTIHQWPATLVQPVGSPLSLECTVEGTSNPNLYWYRQAAGRGLQLLFYSVGIGQISSEVPQNLSASRPQDRQFILSSKKLLLSDSGFYLCAWSVRGQGYNEQFFGPGTRLTVL.

The chain couples TRBV6-4 to TRBJ1-1; 8 bases agree with TRBD1. Germline values: CDR1 MRHNA, CDR2 SNTAGT. The V gene end was trimmed by 1 base and the J gene end by 11 bases; junction bases not matched to a gene: 3. The CDR3 length is 12 residues. The CDR3 here is CASSDYQGAAFF. CDR3 DNA sequence: TGTGCCAGCAGTGACTACCAGGGGGCGGCTTTCTTT.

The chain has TRBV4-1 and TRBJ2-3, with D possibly TRBD2 on 6 matching bases. Germline V lookup: CDR1 MGHRA, CDR2 YSYEKL. V lost 0 bases to trimming and J lost 1 base, with 20 bases between them. The CDR3 extends over 19 amino acids. Here the CDR3 reads CASSQDPMGLLLGTDTQYF. The CDR3 DNA reads TGCGCCAGCAGCCAAGACCCGATGGGACTTCTCCTGGGCACAGATACGCAGTATTTT.

The V and J genes are TRBV10-3 and TRBJ1-1; a weak D match, TRBD1 (6 bases). Per germline, CDR1 ENHRY and CDR2 SYGVKD. This CDR3 contains 12 residues. Trimming took 7 bases from V and 5 from J, leaving 11 bases between them. The CDR3 nucleotides read TGTGCCATCACATCAGGGGAAACTGAAGCTTTCTTT. This codes for CAITSGETEAFF.

The chain couples TRBV2 to TRBJ2-5; 8 nucleotides line up with TRBD1. CDR1 is SNHLY and CDR2 is FYNNEI in the germline V gene. The CDR3 loop spans 14 amino acids. The ends lost 7 bases at V and 4 bases at J; junction bases unmatched: 8. In DNA form, the CDR3 reads TGTGCCAGCACCGGACAGGGTTATGTAGAGACCCAGTACTTC. This translates into CASTGQGYVETQYF.

This chain's CDR3 is CASSLGQDYNEQFF. In DNA, the CDR3 is TGCGCCAGCAGCTTGGGGCAAGACTACAATGAGCAGTTCTTC. J is TRBJ2-1 and V is TRBV5-1; D unresolved. Per the germline V gene, CDR1 is SGHRS and CDR2 is YFSETQ. Deletions cut 0 bases from V and 3 bases from J, with 7 bases between. The length of the CDR3 is 14 residues.

The CDR3 DNA reads TGTGCCAGCGACAGGACTGCCTTATCCTACGAGCAGTACTTC. Translating it yields CASDRTALSYEQYF. The V call is TRBV6-5, the J call TRBJ2-7; TRBD1 might be the D (6 bases). This CDR3 is built from 14 residues. Per germline, CDR1 MNHEY and CDR2 SVGAGI. V lost 8 bases, J lost 1 base, and 15 bases lay in between.

Note on this clone: Within the sample, other DNA sequences also encode this same CDR3. The chain carries TRBV6-5 and TRBJ2-3; D uncertain. Germline CDR1 is MNHEY and CDR2 is SVGAGI. Trimming shortened V by 0 bases and J by 0 bases, and 4 bases separated the two germline ends. The CDR3 is 14 amino acids. CDR3 nucleotide sequence: TGTGCCAGCAGTTACTCCCCAAGCACAGATACGCAGTATTTT. This translates into CASSYSPSTDTQYF.

J is TRBJ1-2 and V is TRBV6-2 or TRBV6-3; D is ambiguous. This CDR3 contains 18 residues. CDR1 MNHEY and CDR2 SVGEGT come from the germline V gene. Trimming took off 0 bases at V and 0 bases at J, with 17 bases between the two ends. The CDR3: CASSYSNARDTPNYGYTF. The DNA of the CDR3 is TGTGCCAGCAGTTACTCGAATGCGAGAGACACCCCTAACTATGGCTACACCTTC.

The chain carries TRBV6-5 and TRBJ1-2; D is unresolved. The V end was cut by 0 bases, the J end by 3 bases, with 8 bases between. CDR1 is MNHEY, CDR2 SVGAGI, per germline. This CDR3 spans 14 amino acids. The CDR3 protein is CASSYSGSYYGYTF. CDR3 in DNA: TGTGCCAGCAGTTACTCGGGCAGTTACTATGGCTACACCTTC.

This chain joins TRBV4-1 and TRBJ1-1; D gene uncertain. The CDR3 totals 12 residues. Between the trimmed V and J ends, which lost 4 bases and 1 base, there was a span of 4 bases. Per germline, CDR1 MGHRA and CDR2 YSYEKL. DNA of the CDR3: TGCGCCAGCAGCCCAGGGAACACTGAAGCTTTCTTT. This gives the protein CASSPGNTEAFF.

In the case of this clone: This same CDR3 is encoded by further DNA sequences in the sample. This sequence joins TRBV7-9 and TRBJ1-2, with D hard to call. The CDR3 length is 12 residues. The V gene's germline CDR1 is SEHNR and CDR2 FQNEAQ (reference sequence). V lost 4 bases to trimming and J lost 4 bases, with 7 bases between them. The CDR3, as DNA: TGTGCCAGCAGCTCCCCCGGCTATGGCTACACCTTC. It is translated as CASSSPGYGYTF.

This clone has just a few counts. This rearrangement joins TRBV6-5 to TRBJ1-6, with 7 bases aligning to TRBD1. Germline-derived CDR1 and CDR2 are MNHEY and SVGAGI. The CDR3 contains 13 residues. The V segment lost 6 bases and the J segment 5 bases; nucleotides outside the gene matches: 1. CDR3 amino acids: CASRDRNNSPLHF. CDR3 DNA sequence: TGTGCCAGCAGGGACAGGAATAATTCACCCCTCCACTTT.

The count of this clone is one. The rearrangement links TRBV30 to TRBJ2-1; 8 bases match TRBD2. With V trimmed by 3 bases and J by 3 bases, 4 bases remained unmatched. The CDR3 runs to 14 residues. CDR1 and CDR2 from the germline V gene are GTSNPN and SVGIG (reference sequence). The CDR3 spells CAWSLSGNYNEQFF. The CDR3 DNA follows: TGTGCCTGGAGCCTTAGCGGGAACTACAATGAGCAGTTCTTC.

This clone was picked up one time. V gene TRBV7-9 combines with J gene TRBJ1-1; D possibly corresponds to TRBD1 (6 bases). V was shortened by 7 bases and J by 2 bases, with 14 bases between the two germline ends. CDR3 length equals 14 residues. CDR1 is SEHNR, CDR2 FQNEAQ, per germline (reference sequence). The CDR3 DNA sequence: TGTGCCAGCAACTGGGGGGGCCCCAACACTGAAGCTTTCTTT. It is translated as CASNWGGPNTEAFF.

This rearrangement joins TRBV5-4 to TRBJ2-5; D unclear. This CDR3 spans 13 amino acids. CDR1 and CDR2 from the germline V gene are SGHNT and YYREEE (reference sequence). Trimming pared 2 bases from V and 5 bases from J, leaving 10 bases between. The CDR3: CASSFQVLETQYF. CDR3 in DNA: TGTGCCAGCAGCTTCCAGGTTTTGGAGACCCAGTACTTC.

The rearrangement joins TRBV6-1 to TRBJ2-7; 8 nucleotides match TRBD2. This CDR3 contains 15 residues. V trimming: 2 bases; J trimming: 3 bases; junction bases outside the gene matches: 6. Germline CDR1 reads MNHNS; CDR2 reads SASEGT. This CDR3 is CASSEITSGNYEQYF. The CDR3 DNA is TGTGCCAGCAGTGAAATAACTAGCGGAAACTACGAGCAGTACTTC.

This chain connects TRBV9 to TRBJ2-5; TRBD2 matches at 12 bases. The CDR3 runs 15 residues. CDR1 is SGDLS and CDR2 is YYNGEE in the germline V gene. V lost 3 bases and J lost 5; bases outside the gene matches: 5. DNA of the CDR3: TGTGCCAGCAGCGGGGGACTAGCGGGTGGTGAGACCCAGTACTTC. Translation gives CASSGGLAGGETQYF. Together with reference TRBV9 and TRBJ2-5, the CDR3 gives the full variable domain: DSGVTQTPKHLITATGQRVTLRCSPRSGDLSVYWYQQSLDQGLQFLIQYYNGEERAKGNILERFSAQQFPDLHSELNLSSLELGDSALYFCASSGGLAGGETQYFGPGTRLLVL.